This T cell receptor beta chain is drawn from a study of Graves' ophthalmopathy and Graves' hyperthyroidism. Amplified material comprised TCR beta CDR3 regions derived from RNA transcripts. Investigators did first-round RT-PCR with HTBI primers, then second-round multiplex PCR. TCRdb ran MiXCR on the multiplex PCR reads and lists one entry per CDR3 protein. The sample carries around 400,000 distinct CDR3 sequences, more than 20% recorded once. Patients with other autoimmune diseases, uncontrolled infections, pregnancy or lactation were excluded. The PBMCs were taken from roughly 10 ml of fresh peripheral blood. The CDR3 totals 15 residues. Trimming at V came to 2 bases and at J to 7 bases, leaving 5 bases not matched to a gene. CDR1 MNHEY and CDR2 SVGAGI come from the germline V gene. Study-level points and caveats: Blood repertoires reportedly contained most expanded thyroid clonotypes above 0.001 frequency. The model predicted ophthalmopathy progression with about 71% sensitivity and 72.22% specificity.

Comments on this clonotype: Its target is not known.

The sequencing sample was made of peripheral blood. This clonotype was obtained from a woman under 30 with stable Graves' hyperthyroidism. The J gene is TRBJ1-6, the V gene TRBV6-5; 7 nucleotides match TRBD1. DNA for the CDR3: TGTGCCAGCAGTTACACGGAGGGGGCAAATTCACCCCTCCACTTT. Translated, it gives CASSYTEGANSPLHF.